The next 8 T cell receptor beta chains were all read from a single sample in a study of beta chain features in type 1 diabetes. Sequencing targeted expressed TCRB transcripts, as all isolated RNA had been reverse transcribed. Some clones are missing from TCRdb's copy, which holds only in-frame ones; the method was immunoSEQ multiplex PCR. Among 150,000 to 200,000 clones listed, around an eighth were seen once. Sequencing was performed on central memory CD4+ T cells from blood. These receptors were taken from a young woman in good health.

V gene TRBV7-9 combines with J gene TRBJ2-2; no clear D gene. Germline-derived CDR1 and CDR2 are SEHNR and FQNEAQ (reference sequence). This CDR3 is built from 14 residues. V shed 1 base and J shed 2 bases, with 5 bases lying between them. CDR3 region: CASSLDGNTGELFF. In DNA form, the CDR3 reads TGTGCCAGCAGCTTAGACGGTAACACCGGGGAGCTGTTTTTT.

The gene calls are TRBV5-1 and TRBJ2-1; 9 bases fit TRBD1. Germline V gives CDR1 SGHRS, CDR2 YFSETQ. Losses at the gene ends were 0 bases for V and 7 bases for J; bases not matched to a gene: 11. This CDR3 contains 17 residues. The chain's CDR3 is CASSLGKGTGIRNEQFF. The CDR3 DNA reads as TGCGCCAGCAGCTTGGGAAAGGGGACAGGGATAAGAAATGAGCAGTTCTTC.

V usage is TRBV6-6 and J usage is TRBJ2-1; D not resolved. V lost 6 bases and J 10 bases, leaving 10 bases between the germline ends. Per germline, CDR1 MNHNY and CDR2 SVGAGI (reference sequence). The CDR3 covers 11 residues. In DNA, the CDR3 is TGTGCCAGCAGCCCAACATGGGAGCAGTTCTTC. This gives the protein CASSPTWEQFF.

This chain links TRBV14 with TRBJ2-7, with 7 bases fitting TRBD1. Germline V gene lookup returns CDR1 SGHDN and CDR2 FVKESK. The trim removed 6 bases at V and 2 bases at J, leaving 7 bases unmatched. CDR3 size: 14 residues. CDR3: CASRPTGSAYEQYF. For the CDR3, the DNA is TGTGCCAGCAGACCGACAGGGTCAGCCTACGAGCAGTACTTC.

CDR3 nucleotides: TGTGCCAGCAGTGAAGCGGGGGGACAGACTGACAGCAATCAGCCCCAGCATTTT. This sequence encodes CASSEAGGQTDSNQPQHF. V is TRBV2 and J is TRBJ1-5; 7 nucleotides line up with TRBD1. This CDR3 has 18 residues. V shed 0 bases, J shed 1 base, and the junction held 9 bases outside the gene matches. The V gene's germline CDR1 is SNHLY and CDR2 FYNNEI.

Ten or more counts support this clone. The rearrangement uses TRBV29-1 and TRBJ2-5; 11 nucleotides match TRBD2. The CDR3 is 14 amino acids. Trimming cost V 7 bases and J 1 base; bases outside gene matches: 5. Germline V gene data show CDR1 as SQVTM and CDR2 as ANQGSEA. The DNA for the CDR3 is TGCAGCGCTGACGGGACTAGCGGCCAAGAGACCCAGTACTTC. The encoded protein is CSADGTSGQETQYF.

This chain uses TRBV18 with TRBJ2-7; D perhaps matches TRBD1 (7 bases). From germline, CDR1 is KGHSH and CDR2 LQKENI. The CDR3 loop spans 14 amino acids. The V gene lost 0 bases and the J gene lost 6 bases, with 12 bases spanning the gap. CDR3: CASSPPSGGGEQYF. In DNA, the CDR3 is TGTGCCAGCTCACCACCTTCAGGGGGAGGCGAGCAGTACTTC.

The chain is built from TRBV1 and TRBJ2-5; TRBD2 is the table's D call and was not checked against the DNA. TRBV1 is a documented pseudogene. The CDR3 runs 16 residues. This chain's CDR3 is CTSSQSGLRVPATQYF. The CDR3 DNA reads TGCACCAGCAGCCAATCGGGACTGAGGGTGCCTGCGACCCAGTACTTC.